This TCR beta chain was sequenced for a study of a mutant IDH1 vaccine in newly diagnosed glioma. Study overall: Radiotherapy alone preceded vaccination by 4-6 weeks; alternatively, vaccination started with temozolomide cycles. Patients under treatment included about 62% males and about 40% females and had a mean age of approximately 40 years.

Time point described: week 35, safety follow-up. The content of each vaccine dose was 300 ug of mutant IDH1 20-mer peptide, and topical imiquimod accompanied it. Comment on this clone: Its antigen is unknown.

Germline V gives CDR1 LNHDA, CDR2 SQIVND (reference sequence). Trimming left V 3 bases short and J 0 bases short, with 6 bases between. This CDR3 has 15 amino acids. Clones were sequenced by immunoSEQ multiplex PCR, and TCRdb holds only the in-frame ones, with some missing. The sample records approximately 62,000 clones, 84% being singletons. Regarding the study as a whole: Patients mounted vaccine-induced immune responses in roughly 93% of cases.

The source of this sequence is a man between 25 and 39 years old with glioma. The rearrangement uses TRBV19 and TRBJ1-6; D call uncertain. This sample comprised PBMCs, obtained from a glioma patient whose treatment included an IDH1 peptide vaccine. CDR3 nucleotide sequence: TGTGCCAGTAGTATGCGGAGCTCCTATAATTCACCCCTCCACTTT. Translation: CASSMRSSYNSPLHF.